The 24 T cell receptor beta chains given below trace back to one sample, sequenced in a study of patients and donors after allogeneic stem cell transplantation. TCRdb redid the calling of the RT-PCR reads with MiXCR, one entry per CDR3 protein. This sample yields 200,000 to 250,000 distinct CDR3 sequences, of which 13% to 15% are seen a single time; around a tenth belongs to the top ten. The sample consisted of blood, either unsorted or a sorted T cell fraction (not recorded which). The source is a human donor who was either an allogeneic HSCT recipient or a stem cell or donor lymphocyte infusion donor (not recorded which). It is not recorded whose cells these are; they may come from a transplant donor.

In this sample, this clonotype turned up many times. This rearrangement joins TRBV4-3 to TRBJ1-4; weak D call: TRBD1 (6 bases). The CDR3 sequence is 15 residues long. Trimming removed 1 base from V and 3 bases from J, with 9 bases in between. Germline CDR1 and CDR2: LGHNA and YSLEER. This CDR3 is CASSQAGAPNEKLFF. Here the CDR3 DNA reads TGCGCCAGCAGCCAAGCAGGGGCCCCTAATGAAAAACTGTTTTTT.

This clonotype was seen many times. V and J are TRBV20-1 and TRBJ2-5, with D uncertain. V was shortened by 3 bases and J by 6 bases, with 23 bases between the two germline ends. CDR3 length: 16 amino acids. Germline loops: CDR1 DFQATT, CDR2 SNEGSKA (reference sequence). The CDR3 DNA reads as TGCAGTGCTAGCTTACAGTTCCCCGGTGGTCTGAAGACCCAGTACTTC. Translating gives CSASLQFPGGLKTQYF.

The rearrangement joins TRBV6-1 to TRBJ1-5, with D unclear. V was clipped by 7 bases and J by 3 bases, with 13 bases between them. Germline V gene sequence: CDR1 MNHNS, CDR2 SASEGT. The CDR3 contains 14 residues. The DNA of the CDR3 is TGTGCCAGCACCGAGTCGGGATCCAATCAGCCCCAGCATTTT. Translated, it gives CASTESGSNQPQHF.

This clonotype was seen repeatedly, ten times or more. DNA of the CDR3: TGTGCCTGGAGTCAGGGGGCGACAGGGAGCTACGAGCAGTACTTC. It codes for CAWSQGATGSYEQYF. The chain carries TRBV30 and TRBJ2-7, with 8 bases fitting TRBD1. Looked up from germline, CDR1 is GTSNPN and CDR2 is SVGIG (reference sequence). This CDR3 is built from 15 residues. With V trimmed by 2 bases and J by 3 bases, 9 bases remained unmatched. Variable domain in full (rest from reference TRBV30 and TRBJ2-7): SQTIHQWPATLVQPVGSPLSLECTVEGTSNPNLYWYRQAAGRGLQLLFYSVGIGQISSEVPQNLSASRPQDRQFILSSKKLLLSDSGFYLCAWSQGATGSYEQYFGPGTRLTVT.

CDR3: CAWSQWQETQYF. CDR3 DNA sequence: TGTGCCTGGAGTCAATGGCAAGAGACCCAGTACTTC. This chain uses TRBV30 with TRBJ2-5; D gene uncertain. The V end lost 2 bases, the J end lost 2 bases, and 6 bases lay between the germline ends. The germline CDR1 and CDR2 sequences are GTSNPN and SVGIG (reference sequence). The CDR3 covers 12 residues. The whole variable domain, remainder taken from reference TRBV30 and TRBJ2-5, is SQTIHQWPATLVQPVGSPLSLECTVEGTSNPNLYWYRQAAGRGLQLLFYSVGIGQISSEVPQNLSASRPQDRQFILSSKKLLLSDSGFYLCAWSQWQETQYFGPGTRLLVL.

This clonotype was seen many times. The CDR3 nucleotides read TGCAGTGCTAGTTTTGGGGGGGCAACGGGCAATGAGCAGTTCTTC. Translated: CSASFGGATGNEQFF. This rearrangement joins TRBV20-1 to TRBJ2-1; a possible D gene is TRBD2 (7 bases). The CDR3 totals 15 residues. Trimming cost V 3 bases and J 6 bases, with 18 bases left between them. The germline V gene encodes CDR1 DFQATT and CDR2 SNEGSKA (reference sequence).

The V gene is TRBV12-3 or TRBV12-4, the J gene TRBJ2-1; 8 bases are a match to TRBD2. V lost 4 bases, J lost 5 bases, and 4 bases stayed unmatched. This CDR3 is 14 amino acids long. CDR3 in amino acids: CASSWRGANNEQFF. In DNA form, the CDR3 reads TGTGCCAGCAGTTGGCGGGGGGCCAACAATGAGCAGTTCTTC.

This clonotype occurred a few times. This chain joins TRBV12-3 or TRBV12-4 and TRBJ2-1; TRBD1 matches at 8 bases. Unmatched junction bases numbered 13, after V lost 6 bases and J lost 6 bases. The CDR3 extends over 16 amino acids. The CDR3 region has the DNA TGTGCCAGCAGGTATGGTGACAGGGGCTCTGGCAATGAGCAGTTCTTC. Translated: CASRYGDRGSGNEQFF.

This clonotype has ten or more counts. This chain links TRBV18 with TRBJ2-7; TRBD1 matches at 10 bases. The CDR3 totals 14 residues. Trimming removed 2 bases from V and 2 bases from J; junction bases left unmatched: 0. The V gene's germline CDR1 is KGHSH and CDR2 LQKENI. The CDR3 nucleotides read TGTGCCAGCTCACCAGGGACAGGGGCCTACGAGCAGTACTTC. Its translation is CASSPGTGAYEQYF.

This rearrangement joins TRBV19 to TRBJ1-2; 9 bases agree with TRBD1. The ends lost 7 bases at V and 5 bases at J; junction bases unmatched: 17. This CDR3 is built from 17 residues. The germline V gene has CDR1 LNHDA and CDR2 SQIVND (reference sequence). The CDR3 here is CASTTRTGVASEYGYTF. CDR3 sequence (DNA): TGTGCCAGTACAACGCGGACAGGGGTGGCTTCGGAGTATGGCTACACCTTC. The full variable domain, with the rest looked up from reference TRBV19 and TRBJ1-2, is DGGITQSPKYLFRKEGQNVTLSCEQNLNHDAMYWYRQDPGQGLRLIYYSQIVNDFQKGDIAEGYSVSREKKESFPLTVTSAQKNPTAFYLCASTTRTGVASEYGYTFGSGTRLTVV.

This clonotype was detected a few times. The V gene is TRBV6-1, the J gene TRBJ2-3, with TRBD1 matching over 7 bases. This CDR3 region has 14 residues. Germline V gene data show CDR1 as MNHNS and CDR2 as SASEGT. V lost 11 bases, J lost 2 bases, and 10 bases stayed unmatched. CDR3 region: CAGREGGFTDTQYF. The CDR3 region has the DNA TGTGCCGGACGAGAAGGGGGCTTCACAGATACGCAGTATTTT.

CDR3 DNA: TGTGCCAGCAGCCGACAACTCAGTCTGGGGAATAATGGCTACACCTTC. Translating gives CASSRQLSLGNNGYTF. The J gene is TRBJ1-2, the V gene TRBV7-9; unclear D gene. The CDR3 has 16 amino acids. Germline CDR1 reads SEHNR; CDR2 reads FQNEAQ (reference sequence). V was pared by 5 bases and J by 6 bases, with 22 bases between.

This clonotype has a handful of counts. The V gene is TRBV2, the J gene TRBJ2-3; D possibly uses TRBD1 or TRBD2 (5 bases each). Germline lookup yields CDR1 SNHLY and CDR2 FYNNEI. This CDR3 region has 14 residues. With 6 bases removed from V and 3 bases from J, the gap between germline ends came to 13 bases. The CDR3 DNA reads TGTGCCAGCAGGGGGGATATGGGGACAGATACGCAGTATTTT. As protein: CASRGDMGTDTQYF.

This clonotype was recorded at least ten times. V is TRBV28 and J is TRBJ2-3; 8 bases match TRBD2. After removal of 8 bases from V and 2 bases from J, the junction contained 6 bases not matched to a gene. Germline V gene lookup returns CDR1 MDHEN and CDR2 SYDVKM. The CDR3 length is 14 residues. This CDR3 reads CASFEAGVTDTQYF. CDR3 in DNA: TGTGCCAGCTTTGAAGCGGGAGTCACAGATACGCAGTATTTT.

The V gene is TRBV9, the J gene TRBJ2-7; D remains ambiguous. V lost 0 bases and J lost 4, with 11 bases in between. The CDR3 extends over 14 amino acids. Germline V CDR1 and CDR2: SGDLS, YYNGEE. The DNA for the CDR3 is TGTGCCAGCAGCGTAGAAGGCAGAATTTACGAGCAGTACTTC. Its protein is CASSVEGRIYEQYF.

There are a few counts of this clonotype. The V call is TRBV4-2, the J call TRBJ2-7; 11 positions match TRBD2. Germline-derived CDR1 and CDR2 are LGHNA and YNFKEQ. CDR3 size: 17 residues. V was clipped by 0 bases and J by 2 bases; unmatched bases: 6. For the CDR3, the DNA is TGTGCCAGCAGCCAAGAACTTTTACTAGCGGGAGCCTACGAGCAGTACTTC. This gives the protein CASSQELLLAGAYEQYF.

This clonotype was recorded many times. This rearrangement joins TRBV7-7 to TRBJ2-5; TRBD1 is a possible D gene (6 bases). V lost 3 bases, J lost 5 bases, and 13 bases lay in between. The CDR3 is 14 residues long. Germline V lookup: CDR1 SSHAT, CDR2 FNYEAQ (reference sequence). CDR3 protein: CASSFRQGQETQYF. The CDR3 DNA reads as TGTGCCAGCAGCTTTAGGCAGGGGCAGGAGACCCAGTACTTC.

This clonotype was found many times. The gene calls are TRBV18 and TRBJ2-3; TRBD1 matches at 7 bases. The length of the CDR3 is 15 residues. With V trimmed by 1 base and J by 7 bases, 8 bases remained unmatched. Germline lookup yields CDR1 KGHSH and CDR2 LQKENI. The chain's CDR3 is CASSPRQGLIHTQYF. The CDR3 region has the DNA TGTGCCAGCTCACCACGACAGGGCTTGATCCATACGCAGTATTTT.

The J gene is TRBJ1-6, the V gene TRBV9; TRBD1 might be the D (5 bases). The germline CDR1 and CDR2 sequences are SGDLS and YYNGEE. Trimming pared 4 bases from V and 9 bases from J, leaving 14 bases between. The CDR3 runs 14 residues. The CDR3 DNA reads as TGTGCCAGCAGCTTAGGGGTGGGGGTTTCACCCCTCCACTTT. Translated, it gives CASSLGVGVSPLHF.

In its sample, this clonotype was seen many times. The V and J genes are TRBV12-3 or TRBV12-4 and TRBJ2-7, with D unclear. The CDR3 totals 15 residues. With 5 bases removed from V and 1 base from J, the gap between germline ends came to 15 bases. This chain's CDR3 is CASSHGPLGSYEQYF. The CDR3 nucleotides are TGTGCCAGCAGTCACGGACCCTTAGGGTCCTACGAGCAGTACTTC.

This sequence joins TRBV5-5 and TRBJ1-1; 11 nucleotides align to TRBD1. J gave up 5 bases and V 1 base, and 4 bases lay outside the gene matches. This CDR3 comprises 15 residues. Germline V lookup: CDR1 SGHKS, CDR2 YYEKEE (reference sequence). The CDR3 protein is CASSLQDRGLTEAFF. The DNA for the CDR3 is TGTGCCAGCAGCTTGCAGGACAGGGGGCTAACTGAAGCTTTCTTT. The full variable domain, in which reference TRBV5-5 and TRBJ1-1 provide the parts outside the CDR3, is DAGVTQSPTHLIKTRGQQVTLRCSPISGHKSVSWYQQVLGQGPQFIFQYYEKEERGRGNFPDRFSARQFPNYSSELNVNALLLGDSALYLCASSLQDRGLTEAFFGQGTRLTVV.

There are many counts of this clonotype. V usage is TRBV2 and J usage is TRBJ2-5; no reliable D call. Germline V gives CDR1 SNHLY, CDR2 FYNNEI. V lost 3 bases to trimming and J lost 5 bases, with 7 bases between them. The CDR3 covers 12 residues. The CDR3 loop is CASSEWAETQYF. The CDR3 nucleotides read TGTGCCAGCAGTGAGTGGGCCGAGACCCAGTACTTC.

Many counts were recorded for this clonotype. The chain employs TRBV15 and TRBJ2-1, with 7 positions matching TRBD2. The V gene's germline CDR1 is LNHNV and CDR2 YYDKDF (reference sequence). The CDR3 covers 17 residues. The V and J ends lost 1 base and 3 bases, in that order; junction bases with no gene match: 9. As DNA, the CDR3 is TGTGCCACCAGCAGAGGAGGAGCGGGAAGCGGCTACAATGAGCAGTTCTTC. It translates to CATSRGGAGSGYNEQFF.

This clonotype was recorded at least ten times. The chain links TRBV18 to TRBJ1-5; D not resolved. Germline CDR1 is KGHSH and CDR2 is LQKENI. The CDR3 is made up of 13 amino acids. Between the trimmed V and J ends, which lost 5 bases and 3 bases, there was a span of 8 bases. The CDR3 is CASSTTDNQPQHF. Here the CDR3 DNA reads TGTGCCAGCTCAACAACAGACAATCAGCCCCAGCATTTT.